The rows below give T cell receptor beta chains drawn from one sample of a study of cytotoxic CD8 clonotypes in ibrutinib-treated CLL. The repertoire was sequenced with immunoSEQ multiplex PCR; TCRdb's copy has only in-frame clones and lacks some. The sample records under 200,000 clones, more than 75% being singletons. Here the sequenced sample was PBMCs, taken after 12 months of ibrutinib treatment. The source is a human donor with chronic lymphocytic leukemia. Both conserved end residues are part of each CDR3. A D gene is named only where the DNA matches it firmly. Where a row states a size, it is once, few, many or the class of an expanded clone; other rows omit it.

. TRBJ2-1 . 14 TRBV7-2 TGTGCCAGCAGCTTAGGTGGGGGGCAAAATGAGCAGTTCTTC CASSLGGGQNEQFF
. TRBJ1-6 . 15 TRBV18 TGTGCCAGCTCACCGGGGAGGGCCGATAATTCACCCCTCCACTTT CASSPGRADNSPLHF
. TRBJ2-7 . 14 TRBV23-1 TGCGCCTCCATTAGGGGGAGGGCTCTCTACGAGCAGTACTTC CASIRGRALYEQYF
. TRBJ1-1 . 13 TRBV28 TGTGCCAGCAGTTTATCAGGGAACACTGAAGCTTTCTTT CASSLSGNTEAFF
. TRBJ2-3 TRBD1 15 TRBV28 TGTGCCAGCCGCTCCGGGGACAGGGGCACAGATACGCAGTATTTT CASRSGDRGTDTQYF
. TRBJ1-1 . 13 TRBV5-6 TGTGCCAGCAGCTTGGGGTCCCCGCCTGAAGCTTTCTTT CASSLGSPPEAFF
. TRBJ1-4 . 15 TRBV5-4 TGTGCCAGCAGCTTGGGTCCCCAGAGTAATGAAAAACTGTTTTTT CASSLGPQSNEKLFF
. TRBJ1-4 . 14 TRBV30 TGTGCCTGGAGTGTTGGGCAGGGTAATGAAAAACTGTTTTTT CAWSVGQGNEKLFF
. TRBJ2-5 . 14 TRBV9 TGTGCCAGCAGCCCCGGTAGTGGCCAAGAGACCCAGTACTTC CASSPGSGQETQYF
once TRBJ2-1 . 16 TRBV19 TGTGCCAGTAGTATAGATAGGAGGGCAGCCTACAATGAGCAGTTCTTC CASSIDRRAAYNEQFF
. TRBJ2-1 . 11 TRBV5-6 TGTGCCAGCCACTATTCGGGTGAGCAGTTCTTC CASHYSGEQFF
. TRBJ2-1 TRBD2 16 TRBV19 TGTGCCAGTAGTTTTCGACTAGCGGGAGTGGGAAATGAGCAGTTCTTC CASSFRLAGVGNEQFF
. TRBJ2-1 . 14 TRBV9 TGTGCCAGCAGCGTACGAGCGGGTAGGAGTGAGCAGTTCTTC CASSVRAGRSEQFF
many TRBJ1-2 . 12 TRBV5-4 TGTGCCAGCAGCTTGGACAGCCGGGGCTACACCTTC CASSLDSRGYTF
. TRBJ2-7 . 14 TRBV27 TGTGCCAGCAGTTTAAGCGGAGGAAACTACGAGCAGTACTTC CASSLSGGNYEQYF
. TRBJ2-1 . 16 TRBV6-5 TGTGCCAGCAGTTACTCGAGCGGGTCCTCCTACAATGAGCAGTTCTTC CASSYSSGSSYNEQFF
. TRBJ2-7 . 14 TRBV5-1 TGCGCCAGCAGCCTCGAAGTGAGGGGGGCCGAGCAGTACTTC CASSLEVRGAEQYF
. TRBJ2-6 TRBD1 15 TRBV29-1 TGCAGCGTGGTAGGGGGCCAACCTGGGGCCAACGTCCTGACTTTC CSVVGGQPGANVLTF
once TRBJ2-3 . 13 TRBV7-2 TGTGCCAGCAAACCGACTGGCACAGATACGCAGTATTTT CASKPTGTDTQYF
. TRBJ2-6 . 14 TRBV5-8 TGTGCCAGCTCTGGTCGGTTGGGGGCCAACGTCCTGACTTTC CASSGRLGANVLTF
. TRBJ1-5 TRBD1 16 TRBV7-9 TGTGCCAGCAGCTTATATACAGGGGACAGACAACAGCCCCAGCATTTT CASSLYTGDRQQPQHF
. TRBJ1-4 TRBD1 17 TRBV7-3 TGTGCCAGCAGCCCCCGACAGGGGGCAGGGGGCCAAGAAAAACTGTTTTTT CASSPRQGAGGQEKLFF
. TRBJ2-7 . 13 TRBV6-1 TGTGCCAGCAGTGGGGGACCCCCCTACGAGCAGTACTTC CASSGGPPYEQYF
. TRBJ1-6 . 16 TRBV4-2 TGTGCCAGCAGCCAAGATCCCGGACAGTTTAATTCACCCCTCCACTTT CASSQDPGQFNSPLHF
. TRBJ1-1 . 16 TRBV5-1 TGCGCCAGCAGCGCGTCGACGTTTTCAGGGGACACTGAAGCTTTCTTT CASSASTFSGDTEAFF
. TRBJ1-2 TRBD1 15 TRBV7-2 TGTGCCAGCAGCTCAAGACAGGGGGCGCTTCATGGCTACACCTTC CASSSRQGALHGYTF
. TRBJ2-7 TRBD2 16 TRBV7-8 TGTGCCAGCAGCTTAGTGGCCGCTAGCGGGAAATACGAGCAGTACTTC CASSLVAASGKYEQYF
once TRBJ2-7 TRBD2 16 TRBV28 TGTGCCAGCAGTTTAGGGGGGGTCGGGGGTTCCTACGAGCAGTACTTC CASSLGGVGGSYEQYF
few TRBJ1-2 . 13 TRBV2 TGTGCCAGCAGTGAGGCAGTCTACTATGGCTACACCTTC CASSEAVYYGYTF
. TRBJ1-5 . 13 TRBV7-2 TGTGCCAGCAGCCCCCCGGGCAATCAGCCCCAGCATTTT CASSPPGNQPQHF
. TRBJ2-3 . 15 TRBV5-4 TGTGCCAGCAGCCCTTGGTATACTAGCACAGATACGCAGTATTTT CASSPWYTSTDTQYF
. TRBJ1-2 . 17 TRBV7-2 TGTGCCAGCAGCTTCAACAGGGAGCAGGCCCCCAACTATGGCTACACCTTC CASSFNREQAPNYGYTF
once TRBJ2-7 . 13 TRBV6-6 TGTGCCACCAGCAGGTTAAGCTCCTACGAGCAGTACTTC CATSRLSSYEQYF
once TRBJ2-1 . 12 TRBV7-9 TGTGCCAGCAGCTCAGAGGGTACCCGGGAGTTCTTC CASSSEGTREFF
once TRBJ1-2 . 15 TRBV5-4 TGTGCCAGCCTATTTCGGGGATCTTCTAACTATGGCTACACCTTC CASLFRGSSNYGYTF
. TRBJ1-1 TRBD1 15 TRBV19 TGTGCCAGTAGTAATCCGGGACAGCGGACCACTGAAGCTTTCTTT CASSNPGQRTTEAFF
. TRBJ2-7 . 13 TRBV7-8 TGTGCCAGCAGCTTAGCGCTGTCTCGTGAGCAGTACTTC CASSLALSREQYF
once TRBJ2-2 . 14 TRBV18 TGTGCCAGCTCACCCGCTAGCAAGGCCGGGGAGCTGTTTTTT CASSPASKAGELFF
. TRBJ1-1 . 13 TRBV7-3 TGTGCCAGCAGTACACAGGGAGGGACTGAAGCTTTCTTT CASSTQGGTEAFF
. TRBJ1-6 . 16 TRBV5-1 TGCGCCAGCAGCCATACATCCGGGACACCAAATTCACCCCTCCACTTT CASSHTSGTPNSPLHF
. TRBJ1-1 TRBD1 11 TRBV29-1 TGCAGCGTTGTAGGAGGGGGCCTAGCTTTCTTT CSVVGGGLAFF
. TRBJ1-4 TRBD1 14 TRBV30 TGTGCCTGGAGTGCAGGGGGTATAGGAGAAAAACTGTTTTTT CAWSAGGIGEKLFF
few TRBJ2-1 TRBD2 17 TRBV4-2 TGTGCCAGCAGCCAAGATGGGAGCGGGGGGTTTAGCAATGAGCAGTTCTTC CASSQDGSGGFSNEQFF
once TRBJ1-5 . 14 TRBV5-6 TGTGCCAGCAGCTTCGGGACACGGTCCGGTCCCCAGCATTTT CASSFGTRSGPQHF
. TRBJ1-1 . 18 TRBV9 TGTGCCAGCAGCGTAGATCCTGGGACTTTTTACATGAACACTGAAGCTTTCTTT CASSVDPGTFYMNTEAFF
once TRBJ2-5 . 15 TRBV6-6 TGTGCCAGCAGTTACTCACAAGTACCCCAAGAGACCCAGTACTTC CASSYSQVPQETQYF
. TRBJ2-7 . 16 TRBV9 TGTGCCAGCAGACCACCCGGGCAGGACCCCTATAACGAGCAGTACTTC CASRPPGQDPYNEQYF
. TRBJ2-5 . 12 TRBV6-5 TGTGCCAGCAGAACCCTTGGGGAGACCCAGTACTTC CASRTLGETQYF
. TRBJ1-2 . 15 TRBV18 TGTGCCAGCTCACCGGGGGGGGCGTTCTCCTATGGCTACACCTTC CASSPGGAFSYGYTF
. TRBJ2-5 . 14 TRBV10-3 TGTGCCATCAGTGATTTAGGGGGGTCCGGTTTGTGGTACTTC CAISDLGGSGLWYF
. TRBJ2-1 TRBD2 16 TRBV4-1 TGCGCCAGCAGCCAAGGGCGGGGCGGGAGGGTTAATGAGCAGTTCTTC CASSQGRGGRVNEQFF
. TRBJ1-2 . 10 TRBV20-1 TGCAGTGCCCCCTCCTATGGCTACACCTTC CSAPSYGYTF
few TRBJ1-5 TRBD1 13 TRBV29-1 TGCAGCGCGATAACAGGGGGCCATCAGCCCCAGCATTTT CSAITGGHQPQHF